The 9 T cell receptor beta chains listed next were all sequenced from one sample in a study of identical twins listed by TCRdb under 2016. The library came from 5' RACE. TCRdb lists the instrument as Illumina HiSeq 2000. The public reads were reprocessed in TCRdb via fastp at Q25 and MiXCR, keeping in-frame beta chains. One record per CDR3 amino acid sequence lists the most common genes and DNA. This sample is represented by approximately 670,000 distinct CDR3 sequences; around 5.7% of them were singletons. About 2% of the sample goes to the ten largest clones. The specimen was naive T cells sorted from blood. The sample's cell subset or site label, decoded: cells isolated with a human naive T-cell isolation kit. The receptors were sampled from a man aged 18 to 30 in good health.

This clonotype turned up a few times. This rearrangement joins TRBV12-3 or TRBV12-4 to TRBJ1-1; D is undetermined. Trimming left V 6 bases short and J 8 bases short, with 10 bases between. There are 11 residues in the CDR3. DNA for the CDR3: TGTGCCAGCAGAGGAACAGCCGAAGCTTTCTTT. Its protein product is CASRGTAEAFF.

This clonotype was seen only a few times. The V call is TRBV11-1, the J call TRBJ2-3; 10 positions agree with TRBD2. Germline V gene lookup returns CDR1 SGHAT and CDR2 FQDESV (reference sequence). The CDR3 loop spans 20 amino acids. V gave up 5 bases and J gave up 3 bases; unmatched junction bases: 20. The CDR3 bases are TGTGCCAGCAGCCCCCGACTGAGCGGGAGGGCCCGATTGACGACAGATACGCAGTATTTT. As protein: CASSPRLSGRARLTTDTQYF.

This clonotype was found a few times. This sequence joins TRBV6-2 or TRBV6-3 and TRBJ1-1, with 7 bases fitting TRBD1. The junction had 15 bases not matched to a gene; V was cut back by 3 bases and J by 5 bases. CDR1 and CDR2 (germline): MNHEY, SVGEGT. The CDR3 extends over 17 amino acids. CDR3 DNA: TGTGCCAGCAGTTATGTTACAGGGGACGCAACCCCAACTGAAGCTTTCTTT. Translated, it gives CASSYVTGDATPTEAFF.

This clonotype was counted ten times or more. CDR3 DNA sequence: TGTGCCAGCAGTTCGACTAGCGGAGGTGGGATGAACATTCAGTACTTC. Translation gives CASSSTSGGGMNIQYF. The chain links TRBV27 to TRBJ2-4; 9 bases align to TRBD2. V lost 4 bases and J lost 7; bases outside the gene matches: 11. The CDR3 runs 16 residues. Germline V CDR1 and CDR2: MNHEY, SMNVEV (reference sequence).

This clonotype was picked up many times. The chain has TRBV20-1 and TRBJ2-7, with D possibly being TRBD2 (5 bases). The V end was cut by 5 bases, the J end by 6 bases, with 14 bases between. The CDR3 spans 12 residues. Germline values: CDR1 DFQATT, CDR2 SNEGSKA (reference sequence). The DNA for the CDR3 is TGCAGTGCTGCCGGGAACTCCCTCGAGCAGTACGTC. It encodes CSAAGNSLEQYV.

Ten or more counts support this clonotype. The chain carries TRBV25-1 and TRBJ2-1; D is uncertain. Germline V gene data show CDR1 as MGHDK and CDR2 as SYGVNS. The CDR3 spans 12 residues. V was cut by 4 bases and J by 8 bases, with 9 bases left in between. The CDR3 is CASSARMDEQFF. The DNA of the CDR3 is TGTGCCAGCAGTGCGCGGATGGATGAGCAGTTCTTC.

The sample holds many counts of this clonotype. V gene TRBV20-1 combines with J gene TRBJ1-1; 11 nucleotides align to TRBD1. The CDR3 is made up of 16 amino acids. J lost 3 bases, V lost 5 bases, and 11 bases had no gene match. Germline CDR1 and CDR2: DFQATT and SNEGSKA (reference sequence). CDR3 in amino acids: CSAWGGTGGMYTEAFF. In nucleotides, the CDR3 is TGCAGTGCTTGGGGGGGGACAGGGGGTATGTACACTGAAGCTTTCTTT.

The rearrangement links TRBV3-1 to TRBJ2-3; possible D gene TRBD2, 6 bases. With 4 bases removed from V and 14 bases from J, the gap between germline ends came to 13 bases. CDR1 and CDR2 (germline): LGHDT, YNNKEL (reference sequence). This CDR3 has 11 amino acids. CDR3 sequence reads: CASSLGGEGYF. In nucleotides, the CDR3 is TGTGCCAGCAGCCTCGGGGGAGAAGGGTATTTT.

The chain recombines TRBV5-1 with TRBJ2-1, with 13 bases identical to TRBD2. Germline loops: CDR1 SGHRS, CDR2 YFSETQ. The CDR3 is 14 amino acids. J lost 15 bases, V lost 0 bases, and 6 bases had no gene match. In DNA, the CDR3 is TGCGCCAGCAGCTTGGTAGGACTAGCGGGAGAGTGGTTCTTC. Its translation is CASSLVGLAGEWFF.